This T cell receptor (beta chain) was sequenced in a study of lymphopenia after photon versus proton radiotherapy. The germline CDR1 and CDR2 sequences are SNHLY and FYNNEI. CDR3 length: 14 amino acids. Trimming shortened V by 10 bases and J by 4 bases, and 17 bases separated the two germline ends. Some clones are missing from TCRdb's copy, which holds only in-frame ones; the method was immunoSEQ multiplex PCR. The sample lists more than 30,000 clones, roughly 89% occurring once. The material sequenced was peripheral blood, taken from a patient treated with proton-based radiotherapy. The gene calls are TRBV2 and TRBJ2-1; possible D gene TRBD1, 6 bases. The source of this sequence is a woman in her 70s with pancreatic cancer. Some clones in this sample may be carry-over from other donors' samples. The CDR3 sequence: CATSVNREYNEQFF. The CDR3 coding sequence is TGTGCCACCTCGGTAAACAGGGAATACAATGAGCAGTTCTTC.